Listed below are T cell receptor beta chains from one sample, sequenced in a study of regulatory T cells in long-lasting Graves disease. TCRdb passed the multiplex PCR reads through MiXCR, listing each CDR3 protein once. This sample carries around 460,000 distinct CDR3 sequences, 20% to 25% of them seen once, and the ten largest clones take under 15%. The specimen comprised peripheral blood mononuclear cells (PBMCs), sampled when the disease was refractory, from a patient treated with antithyroid drugs. The receptor source for this set is a female donor with Graves disease. The CDR3 runs from the conserved cysteine through the conserved F or W. D genes are given only for firm matches. Where a row states a size, it is once, few, many or the class of an expanded clone; other rows omit it.

TRBV9	many	TRBD2	TRBJ2-5	TGTGCCAGCAGCGTGGGACTAGCGGAAGAGACCCAGTACTTC	CASSVGLAEETQYF
TRBV28	NA	TRBD2	TRBJ2-3	TGTGCCAGCAGTTCCTCCCTCACCGGACTAGCGGGGTCCACCGGTACGCAGTATTTT	CASSSSLTGLAGSTGTQYF
TRBV6-1	NA	TRBD2	TRBJ2-1	TGTGCCAGCAACCCAACCGGGGCTAGCGGTTTGAGCGGCTCCTACAATGAGCAGTTCTTC	CASNPTGASGLSGSYNEQFF
TRBV28	many	TRBD1	TRBJ1-2	TGTGCCAGCAGTCCCCGCCCGGGACAGCGCTACACCTTC	CASSPRPGQRYTF
TRBV12-3/TRBV12-4	many	NA	TRBJ2-5	TGTGCCAGCAGTTTAGCCAGGGACGAGACCCAGTACTTC	CASSLARDETQYF
TRBV10-3	NA	TRBD1	TRBJ1-2	TGTGCCATCAGTCAACAGGGGGAGCTGACCTATGGCTACACCTTC	CAISQQGELTYGYTF
TRBV5-1	many	TRBD1	TRBJ2-7	TGTGCCAGCAGCCCGGGACAGGGGTCCTACGAGCAGTACTTC	CASSPGQGSYEQYF
TRBV7-2	NA	NA	TRBJ1-2	TGTGCCAGCACTCTAGGGGCTCTGGATGGCTACACCTTC	CASTLGALDGYTF
TRBV11-2	many	NA	TRBJ1-1	TGTGCCAGCAGCTTAAGTTTTACAGCTATGAACACTGAAGCTTTCTTT	CASSLSFTAMNTEAFF
TRBV12-3/TRBV12-4	many	TRBD2	TRBJ2-2	TGTGCCAGCAGTCCCGGGAGCGGGAGGAGGAACACCGGGGAGCTGTTTTTT	CASSPGSGRRNTGELFF
TRBV29-1	NA	NA	TRBJ1-1	TGCAGCGTGCCGGGACTGATGAACACTGAAGCTTTCTTT	CSVPGLMNTEAFF
TRBV4-3	NA	TRBD1	TRBJ1-2	TGCGCCAGCAGCCAGACCCCCCAGGGGGCATCTGGCTACACCTTC	CASSQTPQGASGYTF
TRBV12-3/TRBV12-4	many	NA	TRBJ2-7	TGTGCCAGCAGCCCCCCGGGCCCTCGCGGCGAGCAGTACTTC	CASSPPGPRGEQYF
TRBV6-5	many	TRBD1	TRBJ1-1	TGTGCCAGCAGTTATTCGGACAGGAGGAGCAAGAACACTGAAGCTTTCTTT	CASSYSDRRSKNTEAFF
TRBV19	NA	TRBD2	TRBJ2-7	TGTGCCAGTAGTATGGCTAGCGGGATCAACGAGCAGTACTTC	CASSMASGINEQYF
TRBV19	NA	TRBD2	TRBJ2-1	TGTGCCAGTAGTAGAAAGCGGGGGATCCTAAGCAATGAGCAGTTCTTC	CASSRKRGILSNEQFF
TRBV7-6	NA	NA	TRBJ2-5	TGTGCCAGCAGCCTAAGGGGCGAGCAAGAGACCCAGTACTTC	CASSLRGEQETQYF
TRBV7-3	many	NA	TRBJ2-7	TGTGCCAGCAGCTTAAGCCACGGACGGGACTACGAGCAGTACTTC	CASSLSHGRDYEQYF
TRBV6-1	few	NA	TRBJ1-2	TGTGCCAGCAGTGAAGAGGGCGGCTACACCTTC	CASSEEGGYTF
TRBV24-1	few	NA	TRBJ2-7	TGTGCCTCCAGTGACCAGCGAAGGGTAGACGAGCAGTACTTC	CASSDQRRVDEQYF
TRBV20-1	many	TRBD2	TRBJ2-7	TGCAGTGCAAACGGACTAGCGTTAGGATACGAGCAGTACTTC	CSANGLALGYEQYF
TRBV20-1	NA	NA	TRBJ1-1	TGCAGTGCTATACAGGGGAACACTGAAGCTTTCTTT	CSAIQGNTEAFF
TRBV9	NA	TRBD1	TRBJ1-2	TGTGCCAGCAGCGTAGTGGGACAGGGGGACTATGGCTACACCTTC	CASSVVGQGDYGYTF
TRBV4-1	NA	TRBD1	TRBJ1-5	TGCGCCAGCAGTCCTTCTAAATGGGACAGAGACTATAGCAATCAGCCCCAGCATTTT	CASSPSKWDRDYSNQPQHF
TRBV29-1	many	NA	TRBJ1-1	TGCAGCGTTGCCCGAGGGGATAACACTGAAGCTTTCTTT	CSVARGDNTEAFF
TRBV28	many	NA	TRBJ2-2	TGTGCCAGCAGTTTGATCACAGGGCCCGGGGAGCTGTTTTTT	CASSLITGPGELFF
TRBV7-9	many	TRBD1	TRBJ2-5	TGTGCCAGCAGCGAGGGGACAGTCCAAGAGACCCAGTACTTC	CASSEGTVQETQYF
TRBV7-2	many	NA	TRBJ2-7	TGTGCCAGCAGCCCGGGTCTTTCCTACGAGCAGTACTTC	CASSPGLSYEQYF
TRBV4-2	few	NA	TRBJ2-2	TGTGCCAGCAGCCAAGATCAGGACGACACCGGGGAGCTGTTTTTT	CASSQDQDDTGELFF
TRBV7-2	many	NA	TRBJ2-2	TGTGCCAGCAGCTTAATCCCGACCTCGAACACCGGGGAGCTGTTTTTT	CASSLIPTSNTGELFF
TRBV30	few	NA	TRBJ1-1	TGTGCCTGGACCTCGGGGGGTGTGGGCACTGAAGCTTTCTTT	CAWTSGGVGTEAFF
TRBV7-8	NA	NA	TRBJ2-7	TGTGCCAGCAGCAAAGAACAAGACACAGGTTCCTCCTACGAGCAGTACTTC	CASSKEQDTGSSYEQYF
TRBV28	many	NA	TRBJ1-2	TGTGCCAGCAGAGGTACCTATGGCTACACCTTC	CASRGTYGYTF
TRBV20-1	NA	TRBD1	TRBJ1-4	TGCAGTGCTGCCGGGACAGGGACTGAAAAACTGTTTTTT	CSAAGTGTEKLFF
TRBV9	NA	TRBD2	TRBJ2-3	TGTGCCAGCACCCCTCGGGAGGGAAGCACAGATACGCAGTATTTT	CASTPREGSTDTQYF
TRBV7-2	NA	NA	TRBJ1-3	TGTGCCAGCAGCGCGGGACGGATTACTGGAAACACCATATATTTT	CASSAGRITGNTIYF
TRBV6-5	once	NA	TRBJ1-5	TGTGCCAGCAGTTACCCAGGGTTTCAGCCCCAGCATTTT	CASSYPGFQPQHF
TRBV20-1	many	NA	TRBJ2-7	TGCAGTGCGGGAGAGCGGACGTTAGACCAGTACTTC	CSAGERTLDQYF
TRBV6-2/TRBV6-3	many	NA	TRBJ2-2	TGTGCCAGCAGTCCAACGAACACCGGGGAGCTGTTTTTT	CASSPTNTGELFF
TRBV20-1	NA	TRBD2	TRBJ2-1	TGCAGTGCGCCAGGACTAGCGGGAGGAAATGAGCAGTTCTTC	CSAPGLAGGNEQFF
TRBV11-2	many	NA	TRBJ2-7	TGTGCCAGCAGCCCCGCGAAGGGGGGGCCCCGAGAGCAGTACTTC	CASSPAKGGPREQYF
TRBV6-1	many	NA	TRBJ2-2	TGTGCCAGCAGTGAAGCAGGGATCACCGGGGAGCTGTTTTTT	CASSEAGITGELFF
TRBV11-3	few	TRBD1	TRBJ2-5	TGTGCCAGCAGCGCCCAGCGGACAGGTGATATCGAGACCCAGTACTTC	CASSAQRTGDIETQYF
TRBV6-2/TRBV6-3	many	NA	TRBJ2-7	TGTGCCAGCAGTTACACTCTTACATCCTACGAGCAGTACTTC	CASSYTLTSYEQYF
TRBV28	many	NA	TRBJ1-2	TGTGCCAGCACCGAGGGGTCCTACTATGGCTACACCTTC	CASTEGSYYGYTF
TRBV7-9	NA	TRBD1	TRBJ1-2	TGTGCCAGCAGCCCACCCCCGGGACAGGGGGCTGGCTACACCTTC	CASSPPPGQGAGYTF
TRBV6-2/TRBV6-3	NA	NA	TRBJ1-2	TGTGCCAGCAGTTACTGGATGGACTATGGCTACACCTTC	CASSYWMDYGYTF
TRBV7-6	few	TRBD1	TRBJ1-5	TGTGCCAGCAGCCTGGACAGGGGTATCAATCAGCCCCAGCATTTT	CASSLDRGINQPQHF
TRBV28	NA	TRBD1	TRBJ2-1	TGTGCCAGCAGTCCCGGGACAGGGTCTAATGAGCAGTTCTTC	CASSPGTGSNEQFF
TRBV5-1	NA	NA	TRBJ1-1	TGCGCCAGCAGCTATGATGGAGGTGCGGACACTGAAGCTTTCTTT	CASSYDGGADTEAFF
TRBV3-1	NA	TRBD2	TRBJ2-5	TGTGCCAGCAGCCAAGGACGGACTAGCCTCTCAGAAGAGACCCAGTACTTC	CASSQGRTSLSEETQYF
TRBV30	few	TRBD2	TRBJ2-5	TGTGCCTGGAATGCGGGGGTGGAGACCCAGTACTTC	CAWNAGVETQYF
TRBV20-1	NA	TRBD2	TRBJ2-3	TGCAGTGCTAGAGATACTAGCGGCACAGATACGCAGTATTTT	CSARDTSGTDTQYF
TRBV29-1	NA	TRBD1	TRBJ2-7	TGCAGCGTTCAAGGGACAGACTCCTACGAGCAGTACTTC	CSVQGTDSYEQYF
TRBV9	many	TRBD2	TRBJ2-1	TGTGCCAGCAGCGCTAATTCAGCGGGGAGCGGCTCCTACAATGAGCAGTTCTTC	CASSANSAGSGSYNEQFF
TRBV9	NA	TRBD1	TRBJ2-2	TGTGCCAGCAGCGCCCGACAGGGATTGAACACCGGGGAGCTGTTTTTT	CASSARQGLNTGELFF
TRBV28	NA	TRBD2	TRBJ2-7	TGTGCCAGCAGTTCCCGACGGACTAGCTGGTACGAGCAGTACTTC	CASSSRRTSWYEQYF
TRBV20-1	NA	NA	TRBJ2-2	TGCAGTGGACGGCAGAGGAACACCGGGGAGCTGTTTTTT	CSGRQRNTGELFF
TRBV4-1	NA	NA	TRBJ2-7	TGCGCCAGCAGCCTCCGGGACTCTCATAACTACGAGCAGTACTTC	CASSLRDSHNYEQYF
TRBV7-3	many	TRBD1	TRBJ1-1	TGTGCCAGCAGCTTACGAGGACAGGGTACTGAAGCTTTCTTT	CASSLRGQGTEAFF